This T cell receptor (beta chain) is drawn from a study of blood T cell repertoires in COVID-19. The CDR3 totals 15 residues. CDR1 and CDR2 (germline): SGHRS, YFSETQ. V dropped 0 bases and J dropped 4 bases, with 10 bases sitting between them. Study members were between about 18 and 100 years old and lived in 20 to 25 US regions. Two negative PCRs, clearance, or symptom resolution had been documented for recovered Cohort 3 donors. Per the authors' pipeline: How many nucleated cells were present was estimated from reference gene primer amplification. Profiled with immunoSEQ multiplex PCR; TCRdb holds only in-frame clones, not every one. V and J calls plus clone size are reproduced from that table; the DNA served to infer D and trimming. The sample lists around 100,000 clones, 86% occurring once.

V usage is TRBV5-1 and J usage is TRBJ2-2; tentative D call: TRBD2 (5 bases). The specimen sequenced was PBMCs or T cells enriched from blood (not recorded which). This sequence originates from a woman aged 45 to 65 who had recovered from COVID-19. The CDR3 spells CASSLAGESTGELFF. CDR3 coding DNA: TGCGCCAGCAGCTTGGCCGGGGAGAGCACCGGGGAGCTGTTTTTT.